The clone carrying this T cell receptor (beta chain) has ten or more counts. Its antigen is as yet unknown. This CDR3 has 15 amino acids. Germline loops: CDR1 SGHRS, CDR2 YFSETQ. Trimming stripped 0 bases from V and 5 bases from J, with 15 bases between. In TCRdb, the multiplex PCR reads were re-called with MiXCR into one record per CDR3 protein. In the table there are roughly 120,000 distinct CDR3 sequences, about 20% of which are singletons. This entry is derived from a study of breast tumors, draining lymph nodes, adjacent tissues. Samples came from axillary lymph nodes draining the breast cancer. Study findings and constraints: The data were judged consistent with most tumor T cells coming from lymph node and expanding in tumor.

V gene TRBV5-1 combines with J gene TRBJ2-7, with TRBD1 as a possible D gene (5 bases). Sequencing was done on a sample of axillary lymph node tissue. The clonotype was recovered from a female donor with breast cancer. Some clones in this sample may be carry-over from other donors' samples. The CDR3 DNA follows: TGCGCCAGCAGCTTGGGCCCGCAGGGTGTCGACGAGCAGTACTTC. It encodes CASSLGPQGVDEQYF. Supplemented by reference TRBV5-1 and TRBJ2-7, the full variable domain reads KAGVTQTPRYLIKTRGQQVTLSCSPISGHRSVSWYQQTPGQGLQFLFEYFSETQRNKGNFPGRFSGRQFSNSRSEMNVSTLELGDSALYLCASSLGPQGVDEQYFGPGTRLTVT.